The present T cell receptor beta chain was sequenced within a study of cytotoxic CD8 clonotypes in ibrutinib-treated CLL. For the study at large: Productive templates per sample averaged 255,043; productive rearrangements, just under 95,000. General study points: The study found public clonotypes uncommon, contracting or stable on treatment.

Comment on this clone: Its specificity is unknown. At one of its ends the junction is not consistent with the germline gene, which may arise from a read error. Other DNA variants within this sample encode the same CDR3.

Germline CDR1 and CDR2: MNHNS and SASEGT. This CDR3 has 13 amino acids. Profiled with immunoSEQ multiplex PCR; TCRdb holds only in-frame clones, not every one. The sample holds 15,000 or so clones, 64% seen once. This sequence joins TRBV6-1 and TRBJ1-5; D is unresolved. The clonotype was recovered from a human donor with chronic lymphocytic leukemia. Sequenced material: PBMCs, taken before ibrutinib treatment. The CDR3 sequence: CASSADFNQPQHF. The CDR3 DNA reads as TGTGCCAGCAGTGCGGACTTCAATCAGCCTCAGCATTTT.